The TCR beta chain under discussion was sequenced for a study of early T cells in non-severe SARS-CoV-2 infection. Background on the study: Alpha and beta chains were unpaired, from unsorted whole-blood bulk RNA. Study findings and constraints: VDJdb matching, biased toward anti-spike CD8 responses, missed private and CD4 specificities.

V lost 1 base and J 2 bases, leaving 4 bases between the germline ends. Germline CDR1 and CDR2: SGDLS and YYNGEE. This CDR3 contains 14 residues. Tagging with unique molecular identifiers was applied to individual cDNA molecules. One entry per CDR3 protein, called by TCRdb with MiXCR from the 5' RACE reads. The top ten clones hold approximately 3.5% of a sample with more than 85,000 distinct CDR3 sequences, roughly 12% of them seen once. This clonotype was counted at least ten times. Its antigen is unknown. This clonotype was obtained from an adult who was a healthcare worker with PCR-confirmed SARS-CoV-2 infection or an uninfected control (not recorded which). The rearrangement joins TRBV9 to TRBJ2-6; D ambiguous. The sequences come from whole blood, collected at baseline. As DNA, the CDR3 is TGTGCCAGCAGCGTATCCCCTGGGGCCAACGTCCTGACTTTC. Translating gives CASSVSPGANVLTF. The full variable domain, in which reference TRBV9 and TRBJ2-6 provide the parts outside the CDR3, is DSGVTQTPKHLITATGQRVTLRCSPRSGDLSVYWYQQSLDQGLQFLIQYYNGEERAKGNILERFSAQQFPDLHSELNLSSLELGDSALYFCASSVSPGANVLTFGAGSRLTVL.